What follows are 13 T cell receptor beta chains derived from one specimen sequenced in a study of metastatic and nonmetastatic thyroid tumors. TCRdb used MiXCR to call clones anew from the PCR reads. The profile shows under 45,000 clones, around 16% of them singletons. All patients were treatment-naive before thyroid surgery. The specimen was tumor tissue. The source is a female donor with papillary thyroid cancer or a benign thyroid nodule (not recorded which). Some clones in this sample may be carry-over from other donors' samples.

This clone was seen repeatedly, ten times or more. The sample contains more than one DNA sequence encoding this CDR3. The chain has TRBV6-1 and TRBJ1-2, with D possibly matching TRBD1 (5 bases). This CDR3 has 13 amino acids. Germline V gives CDR1 MNHNS, CDR2 SASEGT. Between the trimmed V and J ends, which lost 6 bases and 2 bases, there was a span of 10 bases. CDR3 protein: CASSPGGNYGYTF. CDR3 bases: TGTGCCAGCAGCCCGGGGGGGAACTATGGCTACACCTTC.

V is TRBV6-2 or TRBV6-3 and J is TRBJ2-1; 14 positions agree with TRBD2. CDR3 size: 19 residues. The J segment lost 7 bases and the V segment lost 7 bases, leaving 18 bases of the junction unmatched. Germline V lookup: CDR1 MNHEY, CDR2 SVGEGT. CDR3 in amino acids: CASIPKGLAGVVRSNEQFF. CDR3 DNA sequence: TGTGCCAGCATCCCAAAGGGACTAGCGGGAGTAGTTCGGTCGAATGAGCAGTTCTTC.

In its sample, this clone was seen many times. The CDR3 coding sequence is TGTGCCAGCAGTGTCGGACAGATCACCGGGGAGCTGTTTTTT. The encoded protein is CASSVGQITGELFF. The V and J genes are TRBV2 and TRBJ2-2, with D possibly matching TRBD1 (6 bases). The V gene's germline CDR1 is SNHLY and CDR2 FYNNEI. The CDR3 length is 14 residues. V dropped 4 bases and J dropped 4 bases, with 10 bases sitting between them. Using reference TRBV2 and TRBJ2-2 for the parts outside the CDR3, the full variable domain is EPEVTQTPSHQVTQMGQEVILRCVPISNHLYFYWYRQILGQKVEFLVSFYNNEISEKSEIFDDQFSVERPDGSNFTLKIRSTKLEDSAMYFCASSVGQITGELFFGEGSRLTVL.

This clone was seen many times. This chain links TRBV6-1 with TRBJ2-5; D is uncertain. CDR3 length: 13 amino acids. CDR1 and CDR2 (germline): MNHNS, SASEGT. The V end was cut by 5 bases, the J end by 5 bases, with 12 bases between. The CDR3 region has the DNA TGTGCCAGCAGTTCCTCATTGACGGAGACCCAGTACTTC. It encodes CASSSSLTETQYF.

Regarding this clone: One base away lies a much larger clone, so this may be a sequencing read error. This chain connects TRBV9 to TRBJ2-7; 7 nucleotides align to TRBD2. In germline, CDR1 is SGDLS, CDR2 YYNGEE. The CDR3 spans 14 residues. CDR3 bases: TGTACCAGCAGCGGGGCAGGCACCTCCTACGAGCAGTACTTC. This encodes CTSSGAGTSYEQYF.

This clone has a count of ten or more. This chain uses TRBV7-3 with TRBJ2-1; D remains ambiguous. The CDR3 covers 11 residues. Germline CDR1 reads SGHTA; CDR2 reads FQGTGA. V was trimmed by 6 bases and J by 4 bases, leaving 4 bases between them. CDR3 coding DNA: TGTGCCAGCAGGTTATACAATGAGCAGTTCTTC. It encodes CASRLYNEQFF.

This clone occurred many times. The CDR3 coding sequence is TGTGCCAGCAGGGGATTGAGCAGGGTTTCCGAGCAGTACTTC. This codes for CASRGLSRVSEQYF. This chain links TRBV28 with TRBJ2-7, with D perhaps TRBD1 (5 bases). The length of the CDR3 is 14 residues. Germline CDR1 MDHEN, CDR2 SYDVKM. The V end was cut by 6 bases, the J end by 6 bases, with 18 bases between.

This clone was observed a few times. The chain links TRBV13 to TRBJ2-1; 7 bases map to TRBD2. Germline values: CDR1 PRHDT, CDR2 FYEKMQ (reference sequence). V was clipped by 6 bases and J by 3 bases; unmatched bases: 5. The CDR3 runs to 14 residues. Here the CDR3 reads CASRIAGLYNEQFF. As DNA, the CDR3 is TGTGCCAGCAGGATAGCGGGCCTCTACAATGAGCAGTTCTTC.

On this clone: Since a much larger clone is just one base distant, this may be a read error. The CDR3, as DNA: TGTGCCAGCAGACTCCTTGTAAACTATAATTCACCCCTCCACTTT. Translating it yields CASRLLVNYNSPLHF. The chain has TRBV2 and TRBJ1-6; the D is unclear. The CDR3 runs 15 residues. V dropped 6 bases and J dropped 3 bases, with 12 bases sitting between them. Germline-derived CDR1 and CDR2 are SNHLY and FYNNEI.

This clone has ten or more counts. This rearrangement joins TRBV7-2 to TRBJ2-7, with D possibly TRBD2 on 6 matching bases. V was shortened by 5 bases and J by 5 bases, with 22 bases between the two germline ends. Germline-derived CDR1 and CDR2 are SGHTA and FQGNSA. The CDR3 totals 16 residues. CDR3 region: CASSARLVAGYDEQYF. In nucleotides, the CDR3 is TGTGCCAGCAGCGCAAGACTAGTGGCGGGTTACGACGAGCAGTACTTC.

The CDR3 bases are TGCAGTGCCCCGGCAACTAGCCGGGCCCCCCATTCCGAGCAGTACTTC. Translation gives CSAPATSRAPHSEQYF. The chain links TRBV20-1 to TRBJ2-7; TRBD2 is a possible D gene (6 bases). Germline loops: CDR1 DFQATT, CDR2 SNEGSKA (reference sequence). The CDR3 length is 16 residues. Trimming stripped 6 bases from V and 6 bases from J, with 27 bases between.

The CDR3 DNA reads TGCGCCAGCAGCCAAGAGAACGAGCAGTACTTC. Residues: CASSQENEQYF. The chain joins TRBV4-1 to TRBJ2-7; D is unclear. Germline V gene lookup returns CDR1 MGHRA and CDR2 YSYEKL. CDR3 length: 11 amino acids. V lost 0 bases, J lost 5 bases, and 2 bases lay in between.

The V gene is TRBV11-2, the J gene TRBJ2-3, with D perhaps matching TRBD2 (5 bases). This CDR3 is built from 16 residues. Germline V gives CDR1 SGHAT, CDR2 FQNNGV. V shed 6 bases and J shed 2 bases, with 18 bases lying between them. This chain's CDR3 is CASRTRGSGDTDTQYF. The DNA for the CDR3 is TGTGCCAGCAGGACCCGAGGGTCTGGCGACACAGATACGCAGTATTTT.